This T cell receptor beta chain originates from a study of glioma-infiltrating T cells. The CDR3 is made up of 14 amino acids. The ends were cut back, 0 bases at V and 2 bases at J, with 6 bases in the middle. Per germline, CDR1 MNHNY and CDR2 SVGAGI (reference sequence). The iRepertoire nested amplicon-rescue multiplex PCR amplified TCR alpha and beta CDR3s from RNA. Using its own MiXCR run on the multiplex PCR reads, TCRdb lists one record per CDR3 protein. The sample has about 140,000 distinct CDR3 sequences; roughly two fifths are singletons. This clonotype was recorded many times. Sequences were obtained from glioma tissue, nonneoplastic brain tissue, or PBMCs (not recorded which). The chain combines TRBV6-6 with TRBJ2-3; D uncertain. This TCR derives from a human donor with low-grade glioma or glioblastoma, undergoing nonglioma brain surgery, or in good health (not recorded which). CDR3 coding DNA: TGTGCCAGCAGTTACTCGGAAGACACAGATACGCAGTATTTT. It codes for CASSYSEDTDTQYF.